The 15 T cell receptor beta chains below were found in one sample sequenced in a study of T cells after yellow fever vaccination. TCRdb re-called the 5' RACE reads through MiXCR, storing one row per CDR3 protein. The sample consists of over 150,000 distinct CDR3 sequences, 6.2% of them appearing once. The sample here was CD4+ T cells sorted from PBMCs, taken on the day of the first yellow fever vaccination. The receptor set was obtained from a man between 18 and 29 years old who received the YFV17D yellow fever vaccine.

This clonotype was counted a few times. V is TRBV27 and J is TRBJ2-1; no clear D. V was pared by 7 bases and J by 9 bases, with 16 bases between. In germline, CDR1 is MNHEY, CDR2 SMNVEV (reference sequence). The CDR3 is 13 amino acids. The CDR3 coding sequence is TGTGCCAGCATCTCGCCCTACCGAGCTGAGCAGTTCTTC. Protein: CASISPYRAEQFF.

This clonotype occurred many times. The gene calls are TRBV12-3 or TRBV12-4 and TRBJ2-7; D unresolved. The ends were cut back, 2 bases at V and 2 bases at J, with 4 bases in the middle. This CDR3 contains 12 residues. CDR3 protein: CASSLQAYEQYF. Written as DNA, the CDR3 is TGTGCCAGCAGTTTACAGGCCTACGAGCAGTACTTC.

This chain links TRBV6-1 with TRBJ2-4; the D is unclear. Looked up from germline, CDR1 is MNHNS and CDR2 is SASEGT. The CDR3 runs 16 residues. The germline V and J ends were trimmed by 2 bases and 0 bases, with 11 bases remaining between them. CDR3 sequence reads: CASSELVDLAKNIQYF. The CDR3 DNA sequence: TGTGCCAGCAGTGAATTGGTGGATTTAGCCAAAAACATTCAGTACTTC.

This clonotype was recorded many times. J is TRBJ1-5 and V is TRBV6-5, with D possibly TRBD1 on 6 matching bases. Germline-derived CDR1 and CDR2 are MNHEY and SVGAGI. The CDR3 extends over 16 amino acids. Between the trimmed V and J ends, which lost 4 bases and 1 base, there was a span of 14 bases. In DNA form, the CDR3 reads TGTGCCAGCAGTTTCAATGGGGGGGCAAGCAATCAGCCCCAGCATTTT. It encodes CASSFNGGASNQPQHF.

Here the CDR3 DNA reads TGTGCCAGCAGTTCCGGGACAGGGGGCGGATACTATGGCTACACCTTC. It is translated as CASSSGTGGGYYGYTF. This chain joins TRBV28 and TRBJ1-2, with TRBD1 matching over 12 bases. The CDR3 is made up of 16 amino acids. Germline CDR1 reads MDHEN; CDR2 reads SYDVKM. The V and J ends lost 4 bases and 3 bases, in that order; junction bases with no gene match: 6.

This clonotype was seen many times. The genes are TRBV7-6 and TRBJ2-3; D is perhaps TRBD1 (5 bases). This CDR3 has 14 amino acids. Germline V CDR1 and CDR2: SGHVS, FNYEAQ. Trimming took 3 bases from V and 6 from J, leaving 13 bases between them. CDR3 nucleotides: TGTGCCAGCAGCTTCAGGATATACAGGGATACGCAGTATTTT. Amino acid sequence: CASSFRIYRDTQYF.

This clonotype came up many times. This chain links TRBV20-1 with TRBJ2-7; 9 bases map to TRBD2. V shed 7 bases and J 0 bases; nucleotides not matched to a gene: 7. Germline V gene sequence: CDR1 DFQATT, CDR2 SNEGSKA (reference sequence). The CDR3 is made up of 14 amino acids. For the CDR3, the DNA is TGCAGTGTCAAAACTAGCGGGTCCTCCTACGAGCAGTACTTC. Amino acids: CSVKTSGSSYEQYF.

The genes are TRBV20-1 and TRBJ1-1; D unresolved. There are 11 residues in the CDR3. CDR1 and CDR2 (germline): DFQATT, SNEGSKA (reference sequence). V was pared by 7 bases and J by 1 base, with 7 bases between. CDR3 nucleotides: TGCAGTGTAAGCAAGAACACTGAAGCTTTCTTT. Encoded protein: CSVSKNTEAFF.

The rearrangement links TRBV9 to TRBJ1-3; D unresolved. Germline V CDR1 and CDR2: SGDLS, YYNGEE. V shed 0 bases and J shed 0 bases, with 10 bases lying between them. The CDR3 sequence is 16 residues long. CDR3 in DNA: TGTGCCAGCAGCGTAGTGGTCGAGGGCTCTGGAAACACCATATATTTT. Protein: CASSVVVEGSGNTIYF.

This clonotype was seen ten or more times. The rearrangement links TRBV5-1 to TRBJ2-5; TRBD1 matches at 7 bases. V dropped 0 bases and J dropped 5; count of bases not matched to a gene: 1. The CDR3 runs 13 residues. Germline CDR1 and CDR2: SGHRS and YFSETQ. CDR3 protein: CASSLEGGETQYF. CDR3 sequence (DNA): TGCGCCAGCAGCTTGGAAGGGGGCGAGACCCAGTACTTC.

This clonotype was counted between two and nine times. The chain recombines TRBV20-1 with TRBJ1-2, with a tentative D call TRBD1 (6 bases). Trimming left V 3 bases short and J 1 base short, with 15 bases between. Germline V lookup: CDR1 DFQATT, CDR2 SNEGSKA (reference sequence). CDR3 size: 15 residues. The CDR3 DNA follows: TGCAGTGCTAGCTTAGGGGGTGGGATTAACTATGGCTACACCTTC. This gives the protein CSASLGGGINYGYTF.

Ten or more counts support this clonotype. This rearrangement joins TRBV6-1 to TRBJ2-7; 9 nucleotides match TRBD1. The V gene's germline CDR1 is MNHNS and CDR2 SASEGT. The ends lost 6 bases at V and 1 base at J; junction bases unmatched: 4. The CDR3 contains 14 residues. The CDR3 nucleotides read TGTGCCAGCAGGACAGGGGGTTCGTCCTACGAGCAGTACGTC. It translates to CASRTGGSSYEQYV.

This clonotype was picked up many times. The chain combines TRBV15 with TRBJ2-6, with D uncertain. With 0 bases removed from V and 0 bases from J, the gap between germline ends came to 6 bases. CDR1 LNHNV and CDR2 YYDKDF come from the germline V gene (reference sequence). The CDR3 consists of 16 residues. The DNA for the CDR3 is TGTGCCACCAGCAGAGACATCAACTCTGGGGCCAACGTCCTGACTTTC. Amino acids: CATSRDINSGANVLTF.

The chain employs TRBV29-1 and TRBJ1-1; no definite D call. V lost 7 bases and J 0 bases, leaving 12 bases between the germline ends. Germline lookup yields CDR1 SQVTM and CDR2 ANQGSEA. The CDR3 length is 13 residues. CDR3 amino acids: CSGRPFMNTEAFF. Written as DNA, the CDR3 is TGCAGCGGCCGACCGTTCATGAACACTGAAGCTTTCTTT.

This clonotype was seen at least ten times. This rearrangement joins TRBV5-1 to TRBJ2-3, with TRBD2 matching over 10 bases. The CDR3 sequence is 15 residues long. Germline-derived CDR1 and CDR2 are SGHRS and YFSETQ. After removal of 0 bases from V and 8 bases from J, the junction contained 6 bases not matched to a gene. CDR3 loop: CASSLDTSGDGTQYF. In DNA, the CDR3 is TGCGCCAGCAGCTTGGATACTAGCGGGGACGGTACGCAGTATTTT.